Listed below are T cell receptor beta chains from one sample, sequenced in a study of blood T cells in healthy people across ages. TCRdb itself ran the 5' RACE reads through MiXCR, one entry per CDR3 protein. Of roughly 700,000 distinct CDR3 sequences listed, around a quarter are singletons. In addition, the sample was reused for a study of T cells of mothers and their children.

Sample: blood. These TCRs come from a boy younger than 18 in good health. CDR3s include the opening cysteine and the closing phenylalanine or tryptophan.

>TRBV7-2|-
CASSLRISVSYNEQFF
>TRBV19|TRBJ1-1
CASSTAPNTEAFF
>TRBV28|TRBJ2-7
CAGGRSPYEQYF
>TRBV7-2|TRBJ1-1
CASSPPFRDRIRAEAFF
>TRBV7-2|TRBJ2-1
CASSLGTKVEQFF
>TRBV3-1|TRBJ2-2
CASSQTGQATGELFF
>TRBV28|TRBJ2-1
CASSGQGASAFYNEQFF
>TRBV7-8|TRBJ2-7
CASSLVMAFPTYEQYF
>TRBV12-3/TRBV12-4|TRBJ2-7
CASTNAEGYEQYF
>TRBV9|TRBJ1-4
CASGQGAGEKLFF
>TRBV11-1|TRBJ2-1
CASSLGRGGSHNEQFF
>TRBV29-1|-
CSVERTQNIFCEQYF
>TRBV28|TRBJ1-4
CASSSRTVATNEKLFF
>TRBV4-1|TRBJ2-2
CASKGDSSNTGELFF
>TRBV18|TRBJ1-1
CASSPDRGRLNTEAFF